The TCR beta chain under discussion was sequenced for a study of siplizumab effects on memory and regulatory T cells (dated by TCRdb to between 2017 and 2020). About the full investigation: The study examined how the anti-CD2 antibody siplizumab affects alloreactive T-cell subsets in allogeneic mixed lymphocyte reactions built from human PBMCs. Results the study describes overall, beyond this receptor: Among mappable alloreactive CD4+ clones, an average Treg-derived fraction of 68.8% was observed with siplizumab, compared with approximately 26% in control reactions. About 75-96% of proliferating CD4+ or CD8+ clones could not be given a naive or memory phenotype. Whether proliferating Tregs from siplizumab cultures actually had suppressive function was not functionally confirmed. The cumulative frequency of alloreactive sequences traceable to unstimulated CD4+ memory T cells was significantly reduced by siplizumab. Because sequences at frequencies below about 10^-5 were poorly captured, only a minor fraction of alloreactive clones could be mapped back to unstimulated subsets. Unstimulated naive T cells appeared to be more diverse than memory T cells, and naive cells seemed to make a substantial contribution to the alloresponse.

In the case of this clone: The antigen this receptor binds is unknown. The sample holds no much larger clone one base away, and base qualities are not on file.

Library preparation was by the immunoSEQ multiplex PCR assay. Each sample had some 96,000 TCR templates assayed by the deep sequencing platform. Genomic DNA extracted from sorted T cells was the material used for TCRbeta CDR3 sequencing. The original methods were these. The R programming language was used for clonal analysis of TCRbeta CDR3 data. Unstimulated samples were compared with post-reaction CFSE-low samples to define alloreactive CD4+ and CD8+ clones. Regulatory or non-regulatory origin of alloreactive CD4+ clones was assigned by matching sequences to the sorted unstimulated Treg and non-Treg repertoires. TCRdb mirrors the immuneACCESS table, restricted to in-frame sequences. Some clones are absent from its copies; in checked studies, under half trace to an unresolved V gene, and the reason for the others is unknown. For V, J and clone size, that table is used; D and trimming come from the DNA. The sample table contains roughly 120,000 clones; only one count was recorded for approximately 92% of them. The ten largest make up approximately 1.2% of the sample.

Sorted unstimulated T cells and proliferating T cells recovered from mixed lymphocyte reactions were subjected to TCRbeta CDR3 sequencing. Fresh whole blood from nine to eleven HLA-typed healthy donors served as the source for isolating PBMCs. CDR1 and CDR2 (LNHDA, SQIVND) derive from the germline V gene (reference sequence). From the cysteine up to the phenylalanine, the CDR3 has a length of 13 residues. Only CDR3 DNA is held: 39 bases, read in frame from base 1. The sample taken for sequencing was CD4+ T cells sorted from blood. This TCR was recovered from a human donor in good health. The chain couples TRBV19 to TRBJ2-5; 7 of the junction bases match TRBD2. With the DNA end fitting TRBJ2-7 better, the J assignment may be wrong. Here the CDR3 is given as CASSREGFGEQYF. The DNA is TGTGCCAGTAGTAGGGAGGGATTCGGCGAGCAGTACTTC.